This T cell receptor beta chain appears in the sequencing data of a study of PD-L1 blockade in urothelial cancer. Study information: Atezolizumab (1,200 mg intravenously every 3 weeks) began around 2014 for patients. Males with urothelial cancer arising in the bladder constituted about 90% of the roughly 29 patients. Blood-derived samples held a median roughly 140,000 T cells.

Time point indicated: pretreatment peripheral blood. Synthetic templates analogous to TCR were spiked into all PCRs individually. Sequencing used immunoSEQ multiplex PCR; TCRdb keeps in-frame clones, though not all of them. The profile shows 60,000 to 75,000 clones, roughly 86% of them singletons. This clone has more than one count but fewer than ten. Sequenced here: PBMCs, sampled around atezolizumab (anti-PD-L1) treatment. The receptor's source is a man aged 55 to 70 with urothelial cancer.

CDR3 protein: CASSPDRGGSGELFF. CDR3 nucleotide sequence: TGTGCCAGCAGCCCTGACAGGGGTGGTTCCGGGGAGCTGTTTTTT. The chain has TRBV7-3 and TRBJ2-2, with 8 bases fitting TRBD1. The CDR3 totals 15 residues. Germline trimming cut 5 bases from V and 6 bases from J; bases unmatched to any gene: 8. In germline, CDR1 is SGHTA, CDR2 FQGTGA.